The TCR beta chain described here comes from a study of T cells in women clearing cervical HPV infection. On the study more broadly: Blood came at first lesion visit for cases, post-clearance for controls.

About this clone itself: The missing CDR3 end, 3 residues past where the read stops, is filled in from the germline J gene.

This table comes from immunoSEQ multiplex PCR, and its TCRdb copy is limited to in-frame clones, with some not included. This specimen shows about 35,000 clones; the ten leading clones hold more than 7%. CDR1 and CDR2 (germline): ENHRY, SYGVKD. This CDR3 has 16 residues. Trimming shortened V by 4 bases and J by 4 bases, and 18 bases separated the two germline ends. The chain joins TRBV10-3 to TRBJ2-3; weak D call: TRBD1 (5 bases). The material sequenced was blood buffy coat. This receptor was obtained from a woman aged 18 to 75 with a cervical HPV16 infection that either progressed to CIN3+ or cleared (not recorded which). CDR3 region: CAISVIWENRSDTQYF. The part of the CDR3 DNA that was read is TGTGCCATCAGTGTAATTTGGGAAAACAGGTCAGATACG.